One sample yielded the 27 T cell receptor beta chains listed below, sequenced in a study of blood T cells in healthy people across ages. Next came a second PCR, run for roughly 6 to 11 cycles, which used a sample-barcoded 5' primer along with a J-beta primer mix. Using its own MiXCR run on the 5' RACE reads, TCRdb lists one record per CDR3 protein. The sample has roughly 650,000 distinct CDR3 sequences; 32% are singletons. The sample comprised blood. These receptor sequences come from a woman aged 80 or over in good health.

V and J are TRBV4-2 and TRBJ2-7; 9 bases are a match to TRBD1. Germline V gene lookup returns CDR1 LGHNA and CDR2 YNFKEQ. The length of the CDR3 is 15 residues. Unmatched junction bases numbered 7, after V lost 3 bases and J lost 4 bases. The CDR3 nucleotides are TGTGCCAGCAGCCAGGCCGGGACAGGGATGTACGAGCAGTACTTC. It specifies CASSQAGTGMYEQYF.

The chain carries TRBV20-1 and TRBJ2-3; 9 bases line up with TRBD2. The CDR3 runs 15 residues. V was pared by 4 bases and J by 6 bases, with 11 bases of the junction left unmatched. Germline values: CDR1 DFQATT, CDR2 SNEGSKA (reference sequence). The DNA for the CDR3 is TGCAGTGCTACCCGGGGTAGCGGGAGTGTGGATACGCAGTATTTT. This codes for CSATRGSGSVDTQYF.

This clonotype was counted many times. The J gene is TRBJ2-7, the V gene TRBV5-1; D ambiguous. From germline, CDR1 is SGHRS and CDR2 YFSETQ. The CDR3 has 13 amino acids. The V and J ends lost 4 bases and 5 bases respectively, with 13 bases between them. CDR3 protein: CASSKGTFDEQYF. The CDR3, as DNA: TGCGCCAGCAGCAAGGGAACGTTTGACGAGCAGTACTTC.

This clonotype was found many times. For the CDR3, the DNA is TGCAGTGCTAGAGTTTATATGAGAGAGACCCAGTACTTC. Its translation is CSARVYMRETQYF. The chain links TRBV20-1 to TRBJ2-5, with D unresolved. Germline-derived CDR1 and CDR2 are DFQATT and SNEGSKA (reference sequence). Trimming stripped 1 base from V and 4 bases from J, with 10 bases between. The CDR3 extends over 13 amino acids.

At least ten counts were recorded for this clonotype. The chain's CDR3 is CASGKPGFGANVLTF. The CDR3 nucleotides read TGTGCCAGCGGAAAACCAGGGTTTGGGGCCAACGTCCTGACTTTC. The V and J genes are TRBV28 and TRBJ2-6, with a weak D call TRBD1 (5 bases). The germline gives CDR1 MDHEN, CDR2 SYDVKM. This CDR3 contains 15 residues. Trimming left V 8 bases short and J 3 bases short, with 14 bases between.

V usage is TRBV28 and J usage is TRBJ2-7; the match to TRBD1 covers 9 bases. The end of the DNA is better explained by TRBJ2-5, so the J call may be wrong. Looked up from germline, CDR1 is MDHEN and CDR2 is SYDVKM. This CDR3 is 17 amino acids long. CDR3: CASSYQSGTGFMETQYF. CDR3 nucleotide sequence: TGTGCCAGCAGTTACCAATCCGGGACAGGGTTCATGGAGACCCAGTACTTC.

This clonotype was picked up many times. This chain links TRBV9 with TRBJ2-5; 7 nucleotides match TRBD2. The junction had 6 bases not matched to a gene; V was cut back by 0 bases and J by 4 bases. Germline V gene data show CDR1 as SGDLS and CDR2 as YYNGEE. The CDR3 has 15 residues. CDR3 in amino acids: CASSVAAGEGETQYF. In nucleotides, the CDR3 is TGTGCCAGCAGCGTAGCGGCGGGGGAAGGAGAGACCCAGTACTTC. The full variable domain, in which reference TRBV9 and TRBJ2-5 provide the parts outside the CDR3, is DSGVTQTPKHLITATGQRVTLRCSPRSGDLSVYWYQQSLDQGLQFLIQYYNGEERAKGNILERFSAQQFPDLHSELNLSSLELGDSALYFCASSVAAGEGETQYFGPGTRLLVL.

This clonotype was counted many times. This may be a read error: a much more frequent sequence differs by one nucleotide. The CDR3 spells CASSLYAGGDEQFF. In DNA form, the CDR3 reads TGTGCCAGCAGCTTATACGCGGGGGGGGATGAGCAGTTCTTC. The J gene is TRBJ2-1, the V gene TRBV7-3, with 9 nucleotides matching TRBD2. Germline trimming cut 2 bases from V and 8 bases from J; bases unmatched to any gene: 4. Germline loops: CDR1 SGHTA, CDR2 FQGTGA. The CDR3 has 14 amino acids.

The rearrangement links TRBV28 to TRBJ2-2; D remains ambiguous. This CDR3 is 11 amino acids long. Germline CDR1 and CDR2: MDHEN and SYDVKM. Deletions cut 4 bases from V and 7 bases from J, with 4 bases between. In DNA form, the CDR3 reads TGTGCCAGCAGTTCGGGCGGGGAGCTGTTTTTT. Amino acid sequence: CASSSGGELFF.

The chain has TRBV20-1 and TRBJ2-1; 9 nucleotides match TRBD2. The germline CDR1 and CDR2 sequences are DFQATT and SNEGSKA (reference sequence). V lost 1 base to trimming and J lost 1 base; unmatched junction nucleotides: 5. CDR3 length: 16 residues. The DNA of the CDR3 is TGCAGTGCTAGAGCTTCTAGCGGGGAGTCCTACAATGAGCAGTTCTTC. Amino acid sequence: CSARASSGESYNEQFF.

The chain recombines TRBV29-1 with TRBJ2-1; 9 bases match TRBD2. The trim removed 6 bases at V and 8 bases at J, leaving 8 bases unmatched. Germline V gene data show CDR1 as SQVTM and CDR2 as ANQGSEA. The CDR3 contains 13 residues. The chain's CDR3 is CSVLERGAYEQFF. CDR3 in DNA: TGCAGCGTCTTGGAGCGGGGGGCATATGAGCAGTTCTTC.

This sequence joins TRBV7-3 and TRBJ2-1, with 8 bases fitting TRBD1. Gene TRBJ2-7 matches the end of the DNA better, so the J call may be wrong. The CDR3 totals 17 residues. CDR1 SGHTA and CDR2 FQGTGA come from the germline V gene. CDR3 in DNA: TGTGCCAGCAGCACCCGACAGGGGCCCACACAGTACAATGAGCAGTACTTC. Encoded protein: CASSTRQGPTQYNEQYF.

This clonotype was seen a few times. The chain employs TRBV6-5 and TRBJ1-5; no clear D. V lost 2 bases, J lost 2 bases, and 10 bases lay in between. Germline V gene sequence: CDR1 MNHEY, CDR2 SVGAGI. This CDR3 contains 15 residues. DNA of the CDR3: TGTGCCAGCAGTTACGGAGGTTATGGCAATCAGCCCCAGCATTTT. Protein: CASSYGGYGNQPQHF.

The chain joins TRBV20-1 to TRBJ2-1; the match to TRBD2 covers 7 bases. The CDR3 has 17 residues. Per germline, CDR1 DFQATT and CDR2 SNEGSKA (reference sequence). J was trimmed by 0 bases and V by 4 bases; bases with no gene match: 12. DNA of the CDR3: TGCAGTGCTATGATTGTTCGGTCGGGAGGCTCCTACAATGAGCAGTTCTTC. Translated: CSAMIVRSGGSYNEQFF.

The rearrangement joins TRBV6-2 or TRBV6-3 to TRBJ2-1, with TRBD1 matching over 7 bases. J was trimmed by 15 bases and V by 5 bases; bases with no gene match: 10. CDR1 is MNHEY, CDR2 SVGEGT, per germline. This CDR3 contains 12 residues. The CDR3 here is CASSEGASSRFF. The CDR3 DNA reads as TGTGCCAGCAGTGAGGGGGCTAGTTCTCGGTTCTTC.

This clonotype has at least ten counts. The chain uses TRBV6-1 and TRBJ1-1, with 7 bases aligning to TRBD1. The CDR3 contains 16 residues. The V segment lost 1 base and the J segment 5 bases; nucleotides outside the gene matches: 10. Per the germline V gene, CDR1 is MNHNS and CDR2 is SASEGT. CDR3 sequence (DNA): TGTGCCAGCAGTGAAGGCCTTAAGGGGGCTCGAACTGAAGCTTTCTTT. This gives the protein CASSEGLKGARTEAFF.

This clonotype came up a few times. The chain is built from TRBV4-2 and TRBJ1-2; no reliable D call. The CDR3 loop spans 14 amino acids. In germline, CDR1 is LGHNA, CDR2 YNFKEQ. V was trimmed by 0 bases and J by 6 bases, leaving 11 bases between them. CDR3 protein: CASSQDLERDGYTF. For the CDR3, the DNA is TGTGCCAGCAGCCAAGATCTAGAAAGGGATGGCTACACCTTC.

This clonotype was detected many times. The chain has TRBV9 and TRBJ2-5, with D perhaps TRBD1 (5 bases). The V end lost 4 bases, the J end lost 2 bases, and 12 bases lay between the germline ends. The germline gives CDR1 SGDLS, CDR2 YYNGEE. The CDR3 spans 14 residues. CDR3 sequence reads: CASSIGVAQETQYF. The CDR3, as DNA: TGTGCCAGCAGCATAGGGGTTGCTCAAGAGACCCAGTACTTC. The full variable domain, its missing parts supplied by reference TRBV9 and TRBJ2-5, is DSGVTQTPKHLITATGQRVTLRCSPRSGDLSVYWYQQSLDQGLQFLIQYYNGEERAKGNILERFSAQQFPDLHSELNLSSLELGDSALYFCASSIGVAQETQYFGPGTRLLVL.

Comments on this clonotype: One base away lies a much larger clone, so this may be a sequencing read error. CDR3 sequence (DNA): TGTGCCAGCAGCCCCGCGAGTTGGGCGGGAGAAGAGACCCAGTACTTC. Protein product: CASSPASWAGEETQYF. V gene TRBV7-2 combines with J gene TRBJ2-5; 7 positions agree with TRBD2. In germline, CDR1 is SGHTA, CDR2 FQGNSA. This CDR3 has 16 residues. The junction had 12 bases not matched to a gene; V was cut back by 5 bases and J by 3 bases. The full variable domain, in which reference TRBV7-2 and TRBJ2-5 provide the parts outside the CDR3, is GAGVSQSPSNKVTEKGKDVELRCDPISGHTALYWYRQSLGQGLEFLIYFQGNSAPDKSGLPSDRFSAERTGGSVSTLTIQRTQQEDSAVYLCASSPASWAGEETQYFGPGTRLLVL.

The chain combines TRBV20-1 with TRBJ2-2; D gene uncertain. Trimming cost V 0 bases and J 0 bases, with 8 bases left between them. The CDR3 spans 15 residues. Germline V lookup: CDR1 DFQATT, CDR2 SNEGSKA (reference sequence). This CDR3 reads CSARDGIANTGELFF. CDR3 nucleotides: TGCAGTGCTAGAGATGGGATCGCGAACACCGGGGAGCTGTTTTTT.

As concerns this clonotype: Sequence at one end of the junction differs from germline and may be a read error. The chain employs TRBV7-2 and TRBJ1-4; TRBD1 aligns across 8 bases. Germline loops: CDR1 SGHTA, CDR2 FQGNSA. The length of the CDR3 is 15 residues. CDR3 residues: CASSARSGTGEKRFF. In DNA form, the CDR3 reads TGTGCCAGCAGCGCGCGGTCTGGGACAGGTGAAAAACGGTTTTTT.

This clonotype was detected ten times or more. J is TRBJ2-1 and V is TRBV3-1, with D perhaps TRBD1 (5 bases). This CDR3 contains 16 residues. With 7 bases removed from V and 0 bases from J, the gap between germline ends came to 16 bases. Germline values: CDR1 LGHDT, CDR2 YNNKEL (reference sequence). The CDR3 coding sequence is TGTGCCAGCACCCCGAAGGAAAGGGGCTCCTACAATGAGCAGTTCTTC. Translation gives CASTPKERGSYNEQFF.

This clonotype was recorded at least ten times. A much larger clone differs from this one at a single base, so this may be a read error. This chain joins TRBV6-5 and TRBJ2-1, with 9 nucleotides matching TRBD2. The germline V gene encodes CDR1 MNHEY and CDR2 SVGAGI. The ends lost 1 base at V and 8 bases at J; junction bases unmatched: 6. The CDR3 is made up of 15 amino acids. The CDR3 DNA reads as TGTGCCAGCAGTTACTGGCGGGGGGGCTCTGATGAGCAGTTCTTC. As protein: CASSYWRGGSDEQFF.

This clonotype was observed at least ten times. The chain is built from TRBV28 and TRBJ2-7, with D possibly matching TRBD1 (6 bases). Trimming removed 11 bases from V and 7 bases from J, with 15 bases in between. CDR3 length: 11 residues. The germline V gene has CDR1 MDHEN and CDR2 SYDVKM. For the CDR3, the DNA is TGTGCCGCCGGGACACCGTGGGAGCAGTACTTC. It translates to CAAGTPWEQYF.

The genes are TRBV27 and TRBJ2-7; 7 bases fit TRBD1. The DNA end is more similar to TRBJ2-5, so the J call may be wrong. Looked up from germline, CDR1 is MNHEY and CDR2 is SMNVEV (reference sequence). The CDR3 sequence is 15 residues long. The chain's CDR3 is CASSRVGGVHGTQYF. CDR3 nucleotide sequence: TGTGCCAGCAGCAGAGTAGGGGGCGTTCATGGGACCCAGTACTTC.

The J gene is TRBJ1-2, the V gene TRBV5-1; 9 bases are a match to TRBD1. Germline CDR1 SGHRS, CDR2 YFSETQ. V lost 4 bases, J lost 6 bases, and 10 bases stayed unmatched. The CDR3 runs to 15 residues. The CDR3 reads CASSAGTGWENGYTF. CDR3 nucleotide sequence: TGCGCCAGCAGCGCAGGGACAGGGTGGGAGAATGGCTACACCTTC. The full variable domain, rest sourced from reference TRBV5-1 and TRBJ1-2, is KAGVTQTPRYLIKTRGQQVTLSCSPISGHRSVSWYQQTPGQGLQFLFEYFSETQRNKGNFPGRFSGRQFSNSRSEMNVSTLELGDSALYLCASSAGTGWENGYTFGSGTRLTVV.

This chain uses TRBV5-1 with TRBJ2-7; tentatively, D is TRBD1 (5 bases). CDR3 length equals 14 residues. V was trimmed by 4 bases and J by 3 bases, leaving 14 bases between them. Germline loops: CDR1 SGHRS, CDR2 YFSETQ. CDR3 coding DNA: TGCGCCAGCAGCCTCGGACACACTAACTACGAGCAGTACTTC. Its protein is CASSLGHTNYEQYF. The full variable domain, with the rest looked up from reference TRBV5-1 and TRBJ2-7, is KAGVTQTPRYLIKTRGQQVTLSCSPISGHRSVSWYQQTPGQGLQFLFEYFSETQRNKGNFPGRFSGRQFSNSRSEMNVSTLELGDSALYLCASSLGHTNYEQYFGPGTRLTVT.